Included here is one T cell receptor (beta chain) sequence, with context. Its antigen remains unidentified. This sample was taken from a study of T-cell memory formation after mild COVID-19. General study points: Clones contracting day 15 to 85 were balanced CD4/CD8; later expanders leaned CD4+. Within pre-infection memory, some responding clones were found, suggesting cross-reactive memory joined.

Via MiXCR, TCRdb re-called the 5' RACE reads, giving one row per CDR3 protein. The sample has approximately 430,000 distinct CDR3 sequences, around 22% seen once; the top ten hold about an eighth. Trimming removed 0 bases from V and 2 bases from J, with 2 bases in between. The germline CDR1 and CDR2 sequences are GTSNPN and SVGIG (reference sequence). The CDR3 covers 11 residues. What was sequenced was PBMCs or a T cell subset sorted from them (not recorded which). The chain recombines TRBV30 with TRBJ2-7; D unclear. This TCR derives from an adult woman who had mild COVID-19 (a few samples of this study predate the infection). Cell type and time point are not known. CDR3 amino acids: CAWSVAYEQYF. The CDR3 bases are TGTGCCTGGAGTGTTGCCTACGAGCAGTACTTC.